These 10 T cell receptor beta chains were sequenced from one sample in a study of T cell responses to AZD1222 COVID-19 vaccine. Clones were sequenced by immunoSEQ multiplex PCR, and TCRdb holds only the in-frame ones, with some missing. The sample holds under 80,000 clones, around 84% seen once. This specimen was peripheral blood, taken on day 0 of AZD1222 vaccination. The receptors stem from an adult in good health.

This chain links TRBV28 with TRBJ1-2; possibly TRBD1 for D (6 bases). The length of the CDR3 is 14 residues. The V gene's germline CDR1 is MDHEN and CDR2 SYDVKM. V lost 4 bases and J 5 bases, leaving 14 bases between the germline ends. In DNA form, the CDR3 reads TGTGCCAGCAGTTCGGGGGGGGCTAGATATGGCTACACCTTC. Protein sequence: CASSSGGARYGYTF.

The chain combines TRBV11-2 with TRBJ1-1; D is ambiguous. V was clipped by 0 bases and J by 0 bases, with 8 bases between them. Germline CDR1 reads SGHAT; CDR2 reads FQNNGV. The CDR3 loop spans 15 amino acids. The CDR3 region is CASSLELTMNTEAFF. In nucleotides, the CDR3 is TGTGCCAGCAGCTTAGAACTCACGATGAACACTGAAGCTTTCTTT. Using reference TRBV11-2 and TRBJ1-1 for the parts outside the CDR3, the full variable domain is EAGVAQSPRYKIIEKRQSVAFWCNPISGHATLYWYQQILGQGPKLLIQFQNNGVVDDSQLPKDRFSAERLKGVDSTLKIQPAKLEDSAVYLCASSLELTMNTEAFFGQGTRLTVV.

This chain connects TRBV6-5 to TRBJ2-2, with 7 bases matching TRBD1. The V gene's germline CDR1 is MNHEY and CDR2 SVGAGI. The CDR3 has 13 residues. After removal of 8 bases from V and 7 bases from J, the junction contained 7 bases not matched to a gene. CDR3 in DNA: TGTGCCAGCTTGAGGGGGCATGGCGGGGAGCTGTTTTTT. Its translation is CASLRGHGGELFF.

The V and J genes are TRBV11-2 and TRBJ1-2, with TRBD1 matching over 10 bases. Germline CDR1 is SGHAT and CDR2 is FQNNGV. V dropped 3 bases and J dropped 3; count of bases not matched to a gene: 10. The CDR3 extends over 17 amino acids. CDR3 loop: CASSFLRGTGEDYGYTF. CDR3 bases: TGTGCCAGCAGCTTCCTCCGTGGGACAGGGGAGGACTATGGCTACACCTTC.

J is TRBJ2-7 and V is TRBV19; TRBD2 is a possible D gene (5 bases). V was cut by 4 bases and J by 0 bases, with 7 bases left in between. This CDR3 region has 13 residues. The germline V gene encodes CDR1 LNHDA and CDR2 SQIVND (reference sequence). Written as DNA, the CDR3 is TGTGCCAGTAGTAGGAGCGGCTCCTACGAGCAGTACTTC. Residues: CASSRSGSYEQYF.

The chain recombines TRBV7-2 with TRBJ2-2; D unresolved. The V end was cut by 4 bases, the J end by 5 bases, with 17 bases between. The CDR3 has 16 amino acids. Germline V lookup: CDR1 SGHTA, CDR2 FQGNSA. CDR3 amino acids: CASSSAPSVVTGELFF. The DNA for the CDR3 is TGTGCCAGCAGCTCAGCCCCATCAGTAGTGACCGGGGAGCTGTTTTTT.

This chain joins TRBV11-2 and TRBJ1-2; possible D gene TRBD1, 6 bases. The germline V and J ends were trimmed by 5 bases and 4 bases, with 17 bases remaining between them. The CDR3 is made up of 15 amino acids. Germline-derived CDR1 and CDR2 are SGHAT and FQNNGV. CDR3 nucleotides: TGTGCCAGCAGCAGGATTCCGGGACAATTCTATGGCTACACCTTC. Its translation: CASSRIPGQFYGYTF.

This chain connects TRBV27 to TRBJ1-5, with 10 positions matching TRBD1. CDR3 length: 16 amino acids. CDR1 and CDR2 (germline): MNHEY, SMNVEV (reference sequence). After removal of 6 bases from V and 2 bases from J, the junction contained 7 bases not matched to a gene. CDR3 sequence reads: CASSDRGLSRNQPQHF. The CDR3 coding sequence is TGTGCCAGCAGCGACAGGGGGCTATCGCGCAATCAGCCCCAGCATTTT.

The rearrangement uses TRBV4-1 and TRBJ2-1; D remains unclear. V was shortened by 0 bases and J by 5 bases, with 8 bases between the two germline ends. CDR1 and CDR2 from the germline V gene are MGHRA and YSYEKL. The CDR3 loop spans 14 amino acids. The CDR3, as DNA: TGCGCCAGCAGCCAAGAATATACAGACAATGAGCAGTTCTTC. As protein: CASSQEYTDNEQFF.

This sequence joins TRBV6-1 and TRBJ1-1, with a tentative D call TRBD1 (6 bases). The CDR3 is 16 residues long. The germline gives CDR1 MNHNS, CDR2 SASEGT. The V and J ends lost 4 bases and 0 bases respectively, with 15 bases between them. The CDR3 loop is CASSVGGGLMNTEAFF. CDR3 sequence (DNA): TGTGCCAGCAGTGTAGGGGGAGGCCTCATGAACACTGAAGCTTTCTTT.